One and the same sample provided the 24 T cell receptor beta chains below, sequenced in a study of cytomegalovirus exposure and HLA in healthy donors. Vbeta (60) and Jbeta (13) primers were used in the PCR. Produced via immunoSEQ multiplex PCR; TCRdb's table is partial and in-frame only. The sample comprises about 100,000 clones, over 65% of which are singletons, and approximately 0.8% rests with the top ten. The sequenced material came from PBMCs. These receptors all come from a woman in her sixties or seventies in good health and CMV-seronegative.

The chain couples TRBV11-2 to TRBJ2-7; D gene unclear. The CDR3 spans 11 residues. Trimming pared 4 bases from V and 3 bases from J, leaving 4 bases between. Germline V gene sequence: CDR1 SGHAT, CDR2 FQNNGV. The chain's CDR3 is CASSSLYEQYF. The CDR3 DNA follows: TGTGCCAGCAGCTCCCTCTACGAGCAGTACTTC.

The rearrangement uses TRBV9 and TRBJ1-3; D possibly corresponds to TRBD1 (6 bases). The V end lost 3 bases, the J end lost 2 bases, and 18 bases lay between the germline ends. CDR1 and CDR2 from the germline V gene are SGDLS and YYNGEE. The CDR3 covers 17 residues. The CDR3 spells CASSGHSSGVPGNTIYF. CDR3 coding DNA: TGTGCCAGCAGCGGTCATAGCTCAGGGGTCCCTGGAAACACCATATATTTT.

This clone has just a few counts. The genes are TRBV5-1 and TRBJ2-3; 8 bases are shared with TRBD1. Germline V gives CDR1 SGHRS, CDR2 YFSETQ. The CDR3 has 15 amino acids. With 4 bases clipped from V and 4 bases from J, the junction kept 8 bases outside the gene matches. CDR3 sequence: CASSEGQGGADTQYF. The CDR3 nucleotides read TGCGCCAGCAGCGAAGGACAGGGAGGAGCAGATACGCAGTATTTT.

This clone occurred once. J is TRBJ2-1 and V is TRBV28; 12 nucleotides line up with TRBD2. The V gene's germline CDR1 is MDHEN and CDR2 SYDVKM. The CDR3 spans 15 residues. V lost 6 bases, J lost 5 bases, and 5 bases stayed unmatched. The CDR3 loop reads CASRKRLAGDNEQFF. DNA of the CDR3: TGTGCCAGCAGGAAACGACTAGCGGGAGACAATGAGCAGTTCTTC.

This chain links TRBV5-4 with TRBJ1-1; D may be TRBD1 (5 bases). Trimming shortened V by 4 bases and J by 4 bases, and 14 bases separated the two germline ends. Germline-derived CDR1 and CDR2 are SGHNT and YYREEE (reference sequence). The CDR3 consists of 14 residues. The DNA of the CDR3 is TGTGCCAGCAGCGTAGCCTTCAGGGCCACTGAAGCTTTCTTT. This sequence encodes CASSVAFRATEAFF.

The gene calls are TRBV2 and TRBJ2-5, with a possible D match to TRBD2 (5 bases). Trimming removed 4 bases from V and 1 base from J, with 10 bases in between. Germline lookup yields CDR1 SNHLY and CDR2 FYNNEI. The CDR3 has 14 residues. CDR3 residues: CASSGLSVQETQYF. CDR3 DNA: TGTGCCAGCAGTGGGCTTAGCGTCCAAGAGACCCAGTACTTC.

The chain employs TRBV27 and TRBJ1-5; 8 positions match TRBD1. The CDR3 totals 18 residues. J lost 3 bases, V lost 5 bases, and 15 bases had no gene match. The germline V gene encodes CDR1 MNHEY and CDR2 SMNVEV (reference sequence). CDR3 in amino acids: CASSRRDSSGGSNQPQHF. Here the CDR3 DNA reads TGTGCCAGCAGTCGTCGTGACTCTTCAGGGGGCTCCAATCAGCCCCAGCATTTT.

About this clone: Other nucleotide sequences from this sample produce the same CDR3. This rearrangement joins TRBV5-6 to TRBJ2-3; D is possibly TRBD1 (6 bases). Between the trimmed V and J ends, which lost 3 bases and 2 bases, there was a span of 10 bases. The CDR3 length is 14 residues. The germline gives CDR1 SGHDT, CDR2 YYEEEE. The CDR3 spells CASSYREITDTQYF. In nucleotides, the CDR3 is TGTGCCAGCAGCTACAGGGAGATCACAGATACGCAGTATTTT. The variable domain in full, with the rest retrieved from reference TRBV5-6 and TRBJ2-3, is DAGVTQSPTHLIKTRGQQVTLRCSPKSGHDTVSWYQQALGQGPQFIFQYYEEEERQRGNFPDRFSGHQFPNYSSELNVNALLLGDSALYLCASSYREITDTQYFGPGTRLTVL.

The chain combines TRBV6-1 with TRBJ1-1, with TRBD1 as a possible D gene (6 bases). Germline loops: CDR1 MNHNS, CDR2 SASEGT. V gave up 3 bases and J gave up 4 bases, with 24 bases separating them. The CDR3 has 18 residues. CDR3 residues: CASSDRTVLKSGGTEAFF. DNA of the CDR3: TGTGCCAGCAGTGACCGGACAGTCCTCAAAAGCGGGGGCACTGAAGCTTTCTTT.

This chain uses TRBV28 with TRBJ1-4; D gene uncertain. Germline V lookup: CDR1 MDHEN, CDR2 SYDVKM. CDR3 length equals 16 residues. Trimming shortened V by 5 bases and J by 0 bases, and 13 bases separated the two germline ends. The CDR3 region is CASSPGTGATNEKLFF. DNA for the CDR3: TGTGCCAGCAGTCCGGGTACCGGTGCAACTAATGAAAAACTGTTTTTT.

The J gene is TRBJ2-3, the V gene TRBV4-1, with TRBD2 matching over 7 bases. In germline, CDR1 is MGHRA, CDR2 YSYEKL. The CDR3 is made up of 18 amino acids. After removal of 0 bases from V and 6 bases from J, the junction contained 15 bases not matched to a gene. The CDR3 DNA follows: TGCGCCAGCAGCCAAGAGTTATTTGGTCTAGCGGCGAGGGATACGCAGTATTTT. It yields the protein CASSQELFGLAARDTQYF.

The chain joins TRBV7-2 to TRBJ2-7; possible D gene TRBD2, 5 bases. The germline CDR1 and CDR2 sequences are SGHTA and FQGNSA. The CDR3 loop spans 16 amino acids. Trimming removed 5 bases at V and 0 bases at J, with 17 bases between. CDR3 coding DNA: TGTGCCAGCAGCCCGGATATGGCGGGCAGCTCCTACGAGCAGTACTTC. Amino acid sequence: CASSPDMAGSSYEQYF. Combining the CDR3 with reference TRBV7-2 and TRBJ2-7 gives the whole variable domain GAGVSQSPSNKVTEKGKDVELRCDPISGHTALYWYRQSLGQGLEFLIYFQGNSAPDKSGLPSDRFSAERTGGSVSTLTIQRTQQEDSAVYLCASSPDMAGSSYEQYFGPGTRLTVT.

The CDR3 loop reads CASSLARTSGYNEQFF. CDR3 nucleotide sequence: TGTGCCAGCAGCTTAGCCCGGACTAGCGGATACAATGAGCAGTTCTTC. The genes are TRBV7-2 and TRBJ2-1; 10 bases map to TRBD2. The V segment lost 0 bases and the J segment 4 bases; nucleotides outside the gene matches: 3. CDR1 and CDR2 (germline): SGHTA, FQGNSA. The CDR3 sequence is 16 residues long.

The chain employs TRBV9 and TRBJ2-3, with 7 bases matching TRBD2. The CDR3 has 16 amino acids. Germline assignment: CDR1 SGDLS and CDR2 YYNGEE. The ends lost 0 bases at V and 1 base at J; junction bases unmatched: 5. Here the CDR3 DNA reads TGTGCCAGCAGCGTAGGGGCGGGAGTGGGCACAGATACGCAGTATTTT. Translating it yields CASSVGAGVGTDTQYF.

V usage is TRBV7-9 and J usage is TRBJ2-1; D unresolved. In germline, CDR1 is SEHNR, CDR2 FQNEAQ (reference sequence). This CDR3 has 12 amino acids. The V gene lost 1 base and the J gene lost 8 bases, with 6 bases spanning the gap. Written as DNA, the CDR3 is TGTGCCAGCAGCTTAGGAGGAGATGAGCAGTTCTTC. This sequence encodes CASSLGGDEQFF.

This clone was seen more than once but under ten times. The V gene is TRBV4-3, the J gene TRBJ1-2, with 7 bases aligning to TRBD1. Germline values: CDR1 LGHNA, CDR2 YSLEER. The V segment lost 5 bases and the J segment 0 bases; nucleotides outside the gene matches: 6. The CDR3 is 15 amino acids. The CDR3 DNA reads as TGCGCCAGCAGCTTCCGGACAGGCGCTAACTATGGCTACACCTTC. It is translated as CASSFRTGANYGYTF.

The CDR3, as DNA: TGCAGCGTTGTGGGGGGGCTCACTGAAGCTTTCTTT. Its translation is CSVVGGLTEAFF. This chain connects TRBV29-1 to TRBJ1-1, with D possibly TRBD1 on 6 matching bases. Germline values: CDR1 SQVTM, CDR2 ANQGSEA. The V and J ends lost 4 bases and 4 bases respectively, with 10 bases between them. CDR3 length: 12 amino acids.

The chain employs TRBV6-5 and TRBJ1-5; 7 bases align to TRBD1. The CDR3 has 12 residues. After removal of 5 bases from V and 5 bases from J, the junction contained 0 bases not matched to a gene. CDR1 MNHEY and CDR2 SVGAGI come from the germline V gene. CDR3 loop: CASSGQDQPQHF. The CDR3 DNA reads TGTGCCAGCAGTGGACAGGATCAGCCCCAGCATTTT.

V and J are TRBV7-9 and TRBJ1-1, with 9 nucleotides matching TRBD1. CDR1 and CDR2 (germline): SEHNR, FQNEAQ (reference sequence). The CDR3 extends over 14 amino acids. Trimming took 5 bases from V and 3 from J; bases not matched to a gene: 4. CDR3 in DNA: TGTGCCAGCAGCCTGGGACAGGGTGACACTGAAGCTTTCTTT. Translating gives CASSLGQGDTEAFF.

This clone has just one count. The chain carries TRBV9 and TRBJ1-5, with 7 bases aligning to TRBD1. The germline V gene encodes CDR1 SGDLS and CDR2 YYNGEE. The CDR3 runs 13 residues. The V gene end was trimmed by 4 bases and the J gene end by 8 bases; junction bases not matched to a gene: 6. The CDR3 bases are TGTGCCAGCAGCCCGACAGGGATCGAGCCCCAGCATTTT. As protein: CASSPTGIEPQHF.

The chain is built from TRBV9 and TRBJ2-1; TRBD2 is a possible D gene (6 bases). Germline CDR1 reads SGDLS; CDR2 reads YYNGEE. Trimming removed 6 bases from V and 1 base from J, with 14 bases in between. The CDR3 runs to 15 residues. The CDR3 reads CASTPGGGSYNEQFF. In nucleotides, the CDR3 is TGTGCCAGCACCCCAGGTGGGGGGTCCTACAATGAGCAGTTCTTC.

The gene calls are TRBV28 and TRBJ1-2; D is ambiguous. In germline, CDR1 is MDHEN, CDR2 SYDVKM. The CDR3 runs to 13 residues. V dropped 2 bases and J dropped 2 bases, with 6 bases sitting between them. CDR3 loop: CASSLGGNYGYTF. The CDR3 nucleotides are TGTGCCAGCAGTTTAGGAGGGAACTATGGCTACACCTTC.

The chain links TRBV19 to TRBJ1-4, with a weak D call TRBD1 (6 bases). CDR3 length equals 16 residues. Germline V gene lookup returns CDR1 LNHDA and CDR2 SQIVND (reference sequence). Between the trimmed V and J ends, which lost 1 base and 5 bases, there was a span of 14 bases. The CDR3 DNA follows: TGTGCCAGTAGTATAGGTCTCTGGACAGAAAATGAAAAACTGTTTTTT. Its translation: CASSIGLWTENEKLFF. Looking up the rest from reference TRBV19 and TRBJ1-4 gives the full variable domain: DGGITQSPKYLFRKEGQNVTLSCEQNLNHDAMYWYRQDPGQGLRLIYYSQIVNDFQKGDIAEGYSVSREKKESFPLTVTSAQKNPTAFYLCASSIGLWTENEKLFFGSGTQLSVL.

DNA of the CDR3: TGTGCCAGCAGTGACAGGTCATACGAGCAGTACTTC. Translated, it gives CASSDRSYEQYF. The rearrangement joins TRBV25-1 to TRBJ2-7; D gene uncertain. V lost 3 bases and J lost 4, with 7 bases in between. The CDR3 loop spans 12 amino acids. CDR1 is MGHDK and CDR2 is SYGVNS in the germline V gene.